A selection of T cell receptor beta chains follows, all from one sample in a study of metastatic and nonmetastatic thyroid tumors. TCRdb re-called the PCR reads with MiXCR. Among around 59,000 clones, about a sixth were seen once, and the ten largest hold roughly a tenth. Sequenced: blood. These receptors came from a male donor with papillary thyroid cancer or a benign thyroid nodule (not recorded which). Some clones in this sample may be carry-over from other donors' samples. Both conserved end residues are part of each CDR3. The D gene is left open where the match is weak. Size is omitted from some rows. Given values are once, few, many or a class for expanded clones.

v_gene	abundance	len	d_gene	j_gene	CDR3aa	CDR3nt
TRBV7-9	many	16	TRBD1	TRBJ2-4	CASSLGAGTAKNIQYF	TGTGCCAGCAGCTTAGGCGCTGGGACAGCTAAAAACATTCAGTACTTC
TRBV10-3	many	13	-	TRBJ1-3	CAIGTGSGNTIYF	TGTGCCATCGGGACTGGCTCGGGGAACACCATATATTTT
TRBV6-1	many	14	-	TRBJ2-3	CASSRSRTADTQYF	TGTGCCAGCAGCCGCTCTAGAACGGCAGATACGCAGTATTTT
TRBV10-3	many	11	-	TRBJ2-3	CAISDGSTQYF	TGTGCCATCAGTGATGGCTCCACGCAGTATTTT
TRBV28	many	13	-	TRBJ1-4	CASSTQGREKLFF	TGTGCCAGCAGTACTCAGGGGAGAGAAAAACTGTTTTTT
TRBV20-1	many	11	-	TRBJ2-1	CSASTRVEQFF	TGCAGTGCTAGTACTAGAGTTGAGCAGTTCTTC
TRBV5-1	many	15	-	TRBJ2-5	CASSLGGNEGETQYF	TGCGCCAGCAGCTTGGGCGGGAACGAGGGAGAGACCCAGTACTTC
TRBV27	many	13	-	TRBJ2-7	CASSLGQGPEQYF	TGTGCCAGCAGTTTGGGGCAGGGACCTGAGCAGTACTTC
TRBV11-2	many	15	-	TRBJ2-1	CASSLRQSSYNEQFF	TGTGCCAGCAGCTTACGACAGAGCTCCTACAATGAGCAGTTCTTC
TRBV6-1	many	16	TRBD1	TRBJ1-6	CASSFMPTGDNSPLHF	TGTGCCAGCAGTTTTATGCCTACAGGGGATAATTCACCCCTCCACTTT
TRBV2	many	16	-	TRBJ1-5	CASRGGGAIRNQPQHF	TGTGCCAGCAGGGGAGGGGGGGCTATTCGCAATCAGCCCCAGCATTTT
TRBV14	many	15	TRBD1	TRBJ1-2	CASSQVAGQSYGYTF	TGTGCCAGCAGCCAAGTTGCGGGACAGAGCTATGGCTACACCTTC
TRBV12-3/TRBV12-4	many	11	-	TRBJ2-5	CASRLQETQYF	TGTGCCAGCAGGCTCCAAGAGACCCAGTACTTC
TRBV7-3	many	15	-	TRBJ2-2	CASSLTRGGTGELFF	TGTGCCAGCAGCTTAACCAGGGGAGGCACCGGGGAGCTGTTTTTT
TRBV7-2	many	17	TRBD2	TRBJ2-5	CASSLGLAGGPQETQYF	TGTGCCAGCAGCTTAGGCCTAGCGGGAGGGCCTCAAGAGACCCAGTACTTC
TRBV20-1	many	16	-	TRBJ1-3	CSARDGWGPGGNTIYF	TGCAGTGCTAGAGATGGTTGGGGTCCGGGTGGAAACACCATATATTTT
TRBV3-1	few	15	-	TRBJ1-1	CASSQVSLRNTEAFF	TGTGCCAGCAGCCAAGTATCACTAAGGAACACTGAAGCTTTCTTT
TRBV9	many	15	-	TRBJ2-3	CASSVVGGTTDTQYF	TGTGCCAGCAGCGTAGTCGGGGGTACCACAGATACGCAGTATTTT
TRBV5-1	many	12	-	TRBJ2-7	CASSSSSYEQYF	TGCGCCAGCAGCTCCAGCTCCTACGAGCAGTACTTC
TRBV30	-	15	-	TRBJ2-6	CAWSVGVSGANILTF	TGTGCCTGGAGTGTAGGGGTCTCTGGGGCCAACATCCTGACTTTC
TRBV15	many	14	TRBD2	TRBJ2-5	CATSATPSGETQYF	TGTGCCACCAGCGCCACCCCTAGCGGAGAGACCCAGTACTTC
TRBV20-1	many	16	TRBD2	TRBJ2-3	CSAREVAGAATDTQYF	TGCAGTGCTAGAGAAGTAGCGGGAGCAGCGACAGATACGCAGTATTTT
TRBV11-2	many	16	-	TRBJ2-5	CASSYTDMSIQETQYF	TGTGCCAGCAGCTACACAGACATGTCAATACAAGAGACCCAGTACTTC
TRBV5-1	once	14	-	TRBJ1-2	CASSLEFRGNGYTF	TGCGCCAGCAGCTTGGAGTTTAGAGGGAACGGCTACACATTC
TRBV24-1	many	17	TRBD1	TRBJ2-1	CATSDPGQLSSYNEQFF	TGTGCCACCAGTGATCCGGGACAGTTAAGCTCCTACAATGAGCAGTTCTTC
TRBV5-1	-	15	-	TRBJ2-1	CASSLPAGHGDEQFF	TGCGCCAGCAGCTTGCCGGCGGGACACGGGGATGAGCAGTTCTTC
TRBV9	many	15	-	TRBJ2-1	CASSVGRDPYNEQFF	TGTGCCAGCAGCGTAGGGCGGGACCCCTACAATGAGCAGTTCTTC
TRBV27	few	16	-	TRBJ2-2	CASSLISSQFTGELFF	TGTGCCAGCAGTTTAATTAGTTCCCAGTTCACTGGGGAGCTGTTTTTT
TRBV12-3/TRBV12-4	many	16	-	TRBJ2-1	CASNLRMRGTYNEQFF	TGTGCCAGCAACCTCCGGATGAGGGGGACCTACAATGAGCAGTTCTTC
TRBV12-3/TRBV12-4	many	15	-	TRBJ2-1	CASSSGAYSYNEQFF	TGTGCCAGCAGTTCCGGGGCCTACTCCTACAATGAGCAGTTCTTC
TRBV9	many	13	TRBD1	TRBJ2-5	CASSVDPGQGLSF	TGTGCCAGCAGCGTAGACCCGGGACAGGGTCTTTCCTTC
TRBV12-3/TRBV12-4	many	14	-	TRBJ1-3	CASSLRDVGNTIYF	TGTGCCAGCAGCCTTCGCGATGTCGGAAACACCATATATTTT
TRBV11-3	-	13	-	TRBJ2-5	CASSFSGQETQYF	TGTGCCAGCAGCTTCTCGGGCCAAGAGACCCAGTACTTC
TRBV9	many	14	TRBD2	TRBJ2-1	CASSAPGLEVEQFF	TGTGCCAGCAGCGCCCCGGGACTAGAGGTTGAGCAGTTCTTC